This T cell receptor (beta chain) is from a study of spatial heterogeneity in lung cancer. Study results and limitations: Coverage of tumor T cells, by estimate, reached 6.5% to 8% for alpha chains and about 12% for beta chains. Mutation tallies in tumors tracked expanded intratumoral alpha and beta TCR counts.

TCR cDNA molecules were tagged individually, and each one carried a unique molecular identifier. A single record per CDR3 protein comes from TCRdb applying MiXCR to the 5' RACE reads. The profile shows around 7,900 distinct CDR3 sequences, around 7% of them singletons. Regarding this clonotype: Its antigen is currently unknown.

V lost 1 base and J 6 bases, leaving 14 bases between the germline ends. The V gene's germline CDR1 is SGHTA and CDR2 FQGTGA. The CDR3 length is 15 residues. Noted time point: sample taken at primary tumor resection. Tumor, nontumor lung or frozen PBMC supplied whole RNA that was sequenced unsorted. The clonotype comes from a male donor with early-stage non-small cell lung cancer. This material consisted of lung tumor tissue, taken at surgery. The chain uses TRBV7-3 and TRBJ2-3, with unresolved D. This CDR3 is CASSLMMARRDTQYF. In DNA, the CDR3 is TGTGCCAGCAGCTTAATGATGGCGCGGCGGGATACGCAGTATTTT. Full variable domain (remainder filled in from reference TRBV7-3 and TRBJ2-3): GAGVSQTPSNKVTEKGKYVELRCDPISGHTALYWYRQSLGQGPEFLIYFQGTGAADDSGLPNDRFFAVRPEGSVSTLKIQRTERGDSAVYLCASSLMMARRDTQYFGPGTRLTVL.